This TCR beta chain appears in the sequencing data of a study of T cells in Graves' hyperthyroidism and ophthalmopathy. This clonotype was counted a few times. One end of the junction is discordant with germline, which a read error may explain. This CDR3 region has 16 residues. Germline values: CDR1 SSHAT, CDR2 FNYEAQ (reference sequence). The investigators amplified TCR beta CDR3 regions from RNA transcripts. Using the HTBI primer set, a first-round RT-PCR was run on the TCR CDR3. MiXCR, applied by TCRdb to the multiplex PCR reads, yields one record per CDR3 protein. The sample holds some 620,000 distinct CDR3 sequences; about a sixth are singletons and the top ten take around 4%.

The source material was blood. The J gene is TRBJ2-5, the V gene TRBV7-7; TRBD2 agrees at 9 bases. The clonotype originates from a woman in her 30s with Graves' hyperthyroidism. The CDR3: CASSLERAGGAETQYF. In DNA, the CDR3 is TGTGCTAGCAGCTTAGAAAGGGCGGGAGGGGCAGAGACCCAGTACTTC.